The rows below give T cell receptor beta chains drawn from one sample of a study of post-analysis software for immune sequencing data. TCRdb called the PCR reads again in MiXCR, with one record for every CDR3 protein. The top ten hold around 8% of the sample, which has around 400,000 distinct CDR3 sequences, less than 40% seen once. The sequencing sample was made of blood. The receptors here all came from a girl aged 2-9 years with multiple sclerosis. Both conserved end residues are part of each CDR3. A D gene is named only where the DNA matches it firmly. Clone size is stated in some rows and not others, as once, few, many or a class when expanded.

J: TRBJ2-7
size: few
length: 12
V: TRBV28
D: NA
CDR3: CASSSGVGEQYF
DNA: TGTGCCAGCAGTTCTGGGGTCGGCGAGCAGTACTTC

J: TRBJ2-7
size: NA
length: 15
V: TRBV9
D: NA
CDR3: CASSVGAGNVYEQYF
DNA: TGTGCCAGCAGCGTCGGGGCAGGGAATGTTTACGAGCAGTACTTC

J: TRBJ2-7
size: few
length: 14
V: TRBV7-9
D: NA
CDR3: CASSRVQGGYEQYF
DNA: TGTGCCAGCAGCAGGGTGCAGGGCGGCTACGAGCAGTACTTC

J: TRBJ2-1
size: NA
length: 13
V: TRBV18
D: TRBD1
CDR3: CASSPPGGDEQFF
DNA: TGTGCCAGCTCACCACCAGGGGGCGATGAGCAGTTCTTC

J: TRBJ2-3
size: few
length: 17
V: TRBV9
D: TRBD1
CDR3: CASTNFLGTGRIHTQYF
DNA: TGTGCCAGCACAAATTTCCTCGGGACAGGGAGGATACATACGCAGTATTTT

J: TRBJ2-1
size: NA
length: 14
V: TRBV6-2/TRBV6-3
D: NA
CDR3: CASSLFRTHNEQFF
DNA: TGTGCCAGCAGTCTATTTAGAACCCACAATGAGCAGTTCTTC

J: TRBJ2-7
size: NA
length: 14
V: TRBV7-2
D: TRBD1
CDR3: CASVDRDRAYEQYF
DNA: TGTGCCAGCGTCGACCGGGACAGGGCGTACGAGCAGTACTTC

J: TRBJ2-3
size: NA
length: 14
V: TRBV10-3
D: NA
CDR3: CAISKRRSTDTQYF
DNA: TGTGCCATCAGTAAGAGACGGAGCACAGATACGCAGTATTTT

J: TRBJ2-1
size: NA
length: 16
V: TRBV7-8
D: NA
CDR3: CASSLGGATLYNEQFF
DNA: TGTGCCAGCAGCTTAGGCGGAGCTACTCTCTACAATGAGCAGTTCTTC

J: TRBJ2-4
size: few
length: 15
V: TRBV5-1
D: NA
CDR3: CASSPRGVAKNIQYF
DNA: TGCGCCAGCAGCCCGAGGGGAGTAGCCAAAAACATTCAGTACTTC

J: TRBJ1-4
size: NA
length: 15
V: TRBV20-1
D: NA
CDR3: CSARDPPAYNEKLFF
DNA: TGCAGTGCTAGAGATCCCCCAGCGTATAATGAAAAACTGTTTTTT

J: TRBJ2-1
size: few
length: 15
V: TRBV18
D: NA
CDR3: CASSPGTGPRNEQFF
DNA: TGTGCCAGCTCACCCGGGACTGGACCTAGGAATGAGCAGTTCTTC

J: TRBJ2-5
size: few
length: 15
V: TRBV28
D: NA
CDR3: CASSSLDRSWGTQYF
DNA: TGTGCCAGCAGTTCCCTGGATAGGTCCTGGGGGACCCAGTACTTC

J: TRBJ1-5
size: NA
length: 12
V: TRBV2
D: NA
CDR3: CASRGENQPQHF
DNA: TGTGCCAGCAGGGGAGAGAATCAGCCCCAGCATTTT

J: TRBJ2-3
size: NA
length: 15
V: TRBV7-3
D: TRBD2
CDR3: CASSPGLGVTDTQYF
DNA: TGTGCCAGCAGCCCTGGACTAGGAGTGACAGATACGCAGTATTTT

J: TRBJ2-3
size: NA
length: 15
V: TRBV6-2/TRBV6-3
D: NA
CDR3: CASYLLVGGQDTQYF
DNA: TGTGCCAGCTACCTCCTCGTCGGGGGACAAGATACGCAGTATTTT

J: TRBJ1-4
size: few
length: 15
V: TRBV3-1
D: NA
CDR3: CASSPLADPAEKLFF
DNA: TGTGCCAGCAGCCCGCTGGCAGACCCAGCCGAAAAACTGTTTTTT

J: TRBJ2-6
size: few
length: 18
V: TRBV4-1
D: NA
CDR3: CASSQGLRGSSGANVLTF
DNA: TGCGCCAGCAGCCAAGGCTTGCGGGGATCCTCTGGGGCCAACGTCCTGACTTTC

J: TRBJ2-5
size: NA
length: 15
V: TRBV28
D: TRBD1
CDR3: CASLRDRTIYNEQYF
DNA: TGTGCCAGCTTAAGGGACAGGACCATCTACAATGAGCAGTACTTC

J: TRBJ2-7
size: few
length: 14
V: TRBV28
D: TRBD2
CDR3: CASSPAGTSYEQYF
DNA: TGTGCCAGCAGCCCAGCCGGGACTAGCTACGAGCAGTACTTC

J: TRBJ1-1
size: NA
length: 16
V: TRBV12-3/TRBV12-4
D: TRBD1
CDR3: CASSLGQVLMNTEAFF
DNA: TGTGCCAGCAGTCTCGGACAGGTCCTCATGAACACTGAAGCTTTCTTT

J: TRBJ2-3
size: NA
length: 16
V: TRBV5-6
D: NA
CDR3: CASSLHTTGGTDTQYF
DNA: TGTGCCAGCAGCCTACATACCACAGGTGGCACAGATACGCAGTATTTT

J: TRBJ1-1
size: NA
length: 19
V: TRBV7-3
D: NA
CDR3: CASSLRAGVAGSLNTEAFF
DNA: TGTGCCAGCAGCTTAAGGGCAGGGGTCGCGGGGTCCTTGAACACTGAAGCTTTCTTT

J: TRBJ1-5
size: NA
length: 15
V: TRBV4-1
D: NA
CDR3: CASSQKGTGPQPQHF
DNA: TGCGCCAGCAGCCAAAAGGGGACCGGACCTCAGCCCCAGCATTTT

J: TRBJ2-1
size: NA
length: 17
V: TRBV28
D: NA
CDR3: CASSRNEGGPRSNEQFF
DNA: TGTGCCAGCAGTCGCAATGAAGGGGGACCGAGGAGCAATGAGCAGTTCTTC

J: TRBJ2-5
size: NA
length: 12
V: TRBV29-1
D: NA
CDR3: CSVGQNQETQYF
DNA: TGCAGCGTTGGACAGAACCAAGAGACCCAGTACTTC

J: TRBJ2-7
size: few
length: 12
V: TRBV20-1
D: TRBD2
CDR3: CSDRGLADEQYF
DNA: TGCAGTGATAGAGGACTAGCGGACGAGCAGTACTTC

J: TRBJ2-1
size: NA
length: 15
V: TRBV20-1
D: NA
CDR3: CSASNRQGGYNEQFF
DNA: TGCAGTGCTAGTAATCGACAGGGAGGCTACAATGAGCAGTTCTTC